This T cell receptor (beta chain) derives from a study of tumor T cells in aggressive B-cell lymphoma. The CDR3 length is 15 residues. V was clipped by 1 base and J by 6 bases, with 12 bases between them. Germline V CDR1 and CDR2: SNHLY, FYNNEI. Produced via immunoSEQ multiplex PCR; TCRdb's table is partial and in-frame only. The sample carries approximately 3,000 clones, 85% to 90% recorded once. This sequence was found in an adult with diffuse large B cell lymphoma. The rearrangement uses TRBV2 and TRBJ2-2, with a possible D match to TRBD2 (7 bases). Sample: tumor tissue. CDR3 loop: CASSEGGGRAGELFF. The CDR3 DNA follows: TGTGCCAGCAGTGAAGGGGGGGGCAGGGCCGGGGAGCTGTTTTTT.